The T cell receptor beta chain described here comes from a study of blood T cell repertoires in COVID-19 (dated by TCRdb to about 2020). Notes on the research overall: Samples covering the acute and convalescent phases of COVID-19 were provided by collaborators in the United States, Italy and Spain. The prospective study material was composed of cDNA or gDNA derived from T cells, B-cell-depleted T cells, or PBMCs. Deeply sampled blood TCRbeta repertoires from subjects exposed to, actively infected with, or recovered from COVID-19 were included in the dataset. The repertoires were made available in a free public database intended to serve as a resource for research on the immune response to SARS-CoV-2. The samples were drawn from the first 160 participants of the ongoing ImmuneRACE study and from 1,200 or so subjects provided by 6 global collaborators. Nearly every sample came with metadata listing a de-identified subject ID, COVID-19 status, age in years and sex. Where available, HLA class I and class II types were taken from metadata supplied by the sample provider and were not determined by assay-based typing. The paper as a whole reports these results and caveats: The quantity of clinical and demographic metadata differed by source and by participant and was supplied without curation.

A note on this clone: This clone's antigen is unknown. Per-base qualities were not stored, and no clone one base away is much larger.

The CDR3, from cysteine to phenylalanine, totals 14 residues. Just the 42-base CDR3 DNA is kept, in frame starting at base 1. Trimming costs V 2 bases and J 2 bases, and their ends lie 10 bases apart. For CDR1 and CDR2, the germline V gene (reference sequence) lists MNHNY and SVGAGI. Participants in the prospective study were enrolled through a virtual design, were aged roughly 18 to 100 years, and lived in roughly 24 United States geographic areas. In the prospective study, cohorts were assigned on the basis of participant-reported clinical history obtained from a screening survey and a study questionnaire. Recovered participants in ImmuneRACE Cohort 3 were defined by two consecutive negative NP/OP PCR tests, clearance by a healthcare professional, or resolution of symptoms. Each participant in the prospective study had whole blood, serum and a nasopharyngeal or oropharyngeal swab collected by mobile phlebotomists. Over an approximately 2-month period, participants in the prospective study had the option of providing additional blood draws and questionnaires. Prospective study blood samples were shipped either frozen or at room temperature before DNA extraction.

TCRbeta CDR3 regions were amplified from genomic DNA by means of the immunoSEQ Assay, a bias-controlled multiplex PCR. In the authors' own workflow: The number of nucleated cells in each sample was estimated from the amplification of reference gene primers within the assay. To quantify the absolute abundance of each unique TCRbeta CDR3 rearrangement, sequence reads were collapsed and filtered. Productive Simpson clonality was computed per sample as the square root of Simpson's diversity index over productive rearrangements. This is the immuneACCESS table as TCRdb keeps it, with only in-frame sequences that have V and J called. A part of the clones is gone; compared with another copy, unresolved V genes explain less than half, and the rest is unexplained. V and J calls and clone size are those listed in that table; D and trimming were worked out from the DNA. Here the sample has 300,000 to 350,000 clones; 85% to 90% occur a single time. The top ten clonotypes cover roughly a tenth of the sample.

The source is a woman younger than 45 who had recovered from COVID-19. Sequencing was performed on PBMCs or T cells enriched from blood (not recorded which). The sequence joins TRBV6-6 to TRBJ2-7; TRBD1 is a possible D gene, resting on 5 matching bases. The bases are TGTGCCAGCAGTTACAGCCTAGGGGCCTACGAGCAGTACTTC. Its translation reads: CASSYSLGAYEQYF.